This T cell receptor beta chain was documented in a study of cytomegalovirus exposure and HLA in healthy donors. The CDR3 totals 16 residues. Germline V CDR1 and CDR2: SGHKS, YYEKEE (reference sequence). The V and J ends lost 4 bases and 1 base, in that order; junction bases with no gene match: 5. 60 Vbeta and 13 Jbeta primers were used in PCR. Method: immunoSEQ multiplex PCR; TCRdb's copy keeps in-frame clones and lacks some. The sample consists of over 150,000 clones, over 70% of them appearing once. The chain uses TRBV5-5 and TRBJ2-7, with 13 bases lining up with TRBD2. Material for sequencing was PBMCs. The origin of this receptor is a male donor in good health and CMV-seropositive. The CDR3 sequence is CASSLEGLAGSYEQYF. CDR3 bases: TGTGCCAGCAGCCTGGAGGGACTAGCGGGATCCTACGAGCAGTACTTC.